The 32 T cell receptor beta chains below all came from one sample that was sequenced in a study of control samples from healthy donors and cancer patients. TCRdb keeps only in-frame clones here, not all; method: immunoSEQ multiplex PCR. The sample has about 140,000 clones, approximately 91% seen once. Sequencing was done on a sample of blood. The receptor source for this set is a woman under 40 in good health.

CDR3 in amino acids: CASSPTVGLGEQYF. The DNA for the CDR3 is TGTGCCAGCAGCCCCACGGTTGGGTTAGGCGAGCAGTACTTC. V gene TRBV7-8 combines with J gene TRBJ2-7; D uncertain. This CDR3 contains 14 residues. In germline, CDR1 is SGHVS, CDR2 FQNEAQ. Trimming cost V 5 bases and J 6 bases, with 17 bases left between them.

V is TRBV18 and J is TRBJ2-2; D perhaps matches TRBD1 (6 bases). Trimming took off 2 bases at V and 5 bases at J, with 9 bases between the two ends. CDR3 size: 14 residues. Germline-derived CDR1 and CDR2 are KGHSH and LQKENI. CDR3 amino acids: CASSPSRGTGELFF. CDR3 sequence (DNA): TGTGCCAGCTCACCATCGAGGGGGACCGGGGAGCTGTTTTTT.

This sequence joins TRBV5-1 and TRBJ1-1; maybe TRBD1 (6 bases). The CDR3 covers 14 residues. Looked up from germline, CDR1 is SGHRS and CDR2 is YFSETQ. V lost 5 bases, J lost 8 bases, and 19 bases lay in between. CDR3 nucleotide sequence: TGCGCCAGCAGGTTATCAGGGGTAGAAAAAGAAGCTTTCTTT. Its protein product is CASRLSGVEKEAFF.

The chain combines TRBV2 with TRBJ1-1; D call uncertain. CDR3 length: 11 residues. The germline V gene has CDR1 SNHLY and CDR2 FYNNEI. Between the trimmed V and J ends, which lost 11 bases and 4 bases, there was a span of 11 bases. CDR3 loop: CAGRRSTEAFF. The CDR3 region has the DNA TGTGCCGGCCGACGCAGCACTGAAGCTTTCTTT.

The genes are TRBV19 and TRBJ2-1, with D unresolved. Germline values: CDR1 LNHDA, CDR2 SQIVND (reference sequence). The CDR3 contains 14 residues. The germline V and J ends were trimmed by 5 bases and 0 bases, with 8 bases remaining between them. CDR3 amino acids: CASSFLGSYNEQFF. The CDR3 DNA is TGTGCCAGTAGTTTTCTGGGCTCCTACAATGAGCAGTTCTTC.

J is TRBJ1-2 and V is TRBV25-1, with 9 bases aligning to TRBD1. The V segment lost 6 bases and the J segment 0 bases; nucleotides outside the gene matches: 8. Germline CDR1 MGHDK, CDR2 SYGVNS. This CDR3 comprises 16 residues. DNA for the CDR3: TGTGCCAGCAGCCTCGGGGACAGGGCAACTAACTATGGCTACACCTTC. Protein product: CASSLGDRATNYGYTF.

V gene TRBV18 combines with J gene TRBJ2-1; D call uncertain. Germline CDR1 reads KGHSH; CDR2 reads LQKENI. The CDR3 covers 15 residues. Deletions cut 3 bases from V and 1 base from J, with 10 bases between. DNA of the CDR3: TGTGCCAGCTCACCCCAGAAAACGTCCTACAATGAGCAGTTCTTC. The encoded protein is CASSPQKTSYNEQFF.

This sequence joins TRBV7-9 and TRBJ1-3; no clear D. V lost 8 bases, J lost 4 bases, and 3 bases lay in between. Germline assignment: CDR1 SEHNR and CDR2 FQNEAQ (reference sequence). CDR3 length: 10 residues. CDR3 loop: CASGGNTIYF. In DNA form, the CDR3 reads TGTGCCAGCGGGGGAAACACCATATATTTT.

The V gene is TRBV7-3, the J gene TRBJ1-3; D gene uncertain. With 2 bases removed from V and 0 bases from J, the gap between germline ends came to 5 bases. The CDR3 loop spans 14 amino acids. The germline gives CDR1 SGHTA, CDR2 FQGTGA. The CDR3 loop reads CASSLGTSGNTIYF. In DNA, the CDR3 is TGTGCCAGCAGCTTAGGTACCTCTGGAAACACCATATATTTT.

The chain uses TRBV30 and TRBJ1-6; 7 nucleotides agree with TRBD1. The CDR3 runs 15 residues. Germline trimming cut 3 bases from V and 9 bases from J; bases unmatched to any gene: 11. Germline V gives CDR1 GTSNPN, CDR2 SVGIG (reference sequence). The CDR3 is CAWRLKDRLSSPLHF. DNA for the CDR3: TGTGCCTGGAGGCTGAAGGACAGGTTAAGTTCACCCCTCCACTTT.

The rearrangement links TRBV25-1 to TRBJ1-1, with D perhaps matching TRBD1 (5 bases). The CDR3 covers 13 residues. V lost 1 base to trimming and J lost 5 bases, with 8 bases between them. CDR1 MGHDK and CDR2 SYGVNS come from the germline V gene. The CDR3 loop is CASSEWGRTEAFF. The CDR3 region has the DNA TGTGCCAGCAGTGAATGGGGCAGGACTGAAGCTTTCTTT.

This chain links TRBV7-2 with TRBJ2-5; weak D call: TRBD1 (6 bases). The CDR3 is 16 amino acids. Germline CDR1 reads SGHTA; CDR2 reads FQGNSA. The V end lost 5 bases, the J end lost 4 bases, and 20 bases lay between the germline ends. Here the CDR3 DNA reads TGTGCCAGCAGCCCTAGAGGGGGACCTCCCGGAGAGACCCAGTACTTC. Amino acid sequence: CASSPRGGPPGETQYF.

The rearrangement uses TRBV19 and TRBJ2-1; 10 bases align to TRBD1. V trimming: 5 bases; J trimming: 9 bases; junction bases outside the gene matches: 7. Germline V lookup: CDR1 LNHDA, CDR2 SQIVND (reference sequence). This CDR3 contains 14 residues. CDR3 sequence reads: CASSPMGQGFEQFF. Here the CDR3 DNA reads TGTGCCAGTAGTCCCATGGGACAGGGGTTTGAGCAGTTCTTC.

The chain has TRBV11-2 and TRBJ2-1, with D unresolved. This CDR3 has 13 residues. V shed 1 base and J shed 6 bases, with 7 bases lying between them. CDR1 SGHAT and CDR2 FQNNGV come from the germline V gene. The CDR3, as DNA: TGTGCCAGCAGCTTAGCAGTAAGCAATGAGCAGTTCTTC. As protein: CASSLAVSNEQFF. Full variable domain (missing parts from reference TRBV11-2 and TRBJ2-1): EAGVAQSPRYKIIEKRQSVAFWCNPISGHATLYWYQQILGQGPKLLIQFQNNGVVDDSQLPKDRFSAERLKGVDSTLKIQPAKLEDSAVYLCASSLAVSNEQFFGPGTRLTVL.

This CDR3 is CASSREGVGGNTIYF. The CDR3 coding sequence is TGTGCCAGCAGCCGAGAGGGTGTAGGTGGAAACACCATATATTTT. J is TRBJ1-3 and V is TRBV6-5; D remains ambiguous. CDR3 size: 15 residues. Germline loops: CDR1 MNHEY, CDR2 SVGAGI. V lost 6 bases and J 3 bases, leaving 15 bases between the germline ends.

The rearrangement links TRBV9 to TRBJ1-2, with TRBD1 as a possible D gene (5 bases). CDR1 is SGDLS and CDR2 is YYNGEE in the germline V gene. The CDR3 spans 14 residues. V was cut by 4 bases and J by 6 bases, with 16 bases left in between. The CDR3 region is CASSPVNRGDGYTF. In DNA, the CDR3 is TGTGCCAGCAGCCCCGTGAATCGGGGCGATGGCTACACCTTC.

The chain links TRBV10-3 to TRBJ1-4; D is undetermined. Germline lookup yields CDR1 ENHRY and CDR2 SYGVKD. The CDR3 is made up of 15 amino acids. Trimming removed 2 bases from V and 3 bases from J, with 10 bases in between. CDR3 nucleotide sequence: TGTGCCATCAGTGAGGATAGTACCGCTAATGAAAAACTGTTTTTT. Amino acid sequence: CAISEDSTANEKLFF.

J is TRBJ1-6 and V is TRBV5-4, with D uncertain. The germline CDR1 and CDR2 sequences are SGHNT and YYREEE (reference sequence). V shed 5 bases and J shed 7 bases, with 13 bases lying between them. The CDR3 extends over 14 amino acids. The CDR3 here is CASSLVAENSPLHF. The CDR3, as DNA: TGTGCCAGCAGTCTCGTGGCCGAGAATTCACCCCTCCACTTT.

The chain joins TRBV18 to TRBJ1-2; TRBD1 is a possible D gene (5 bases). V was clipped by 4 bases and J by 4 bases, with 13 bases between them. The CDR3 consists of 14 residues. Per the germline V gene, CDR1 is KGHSH and CDR2 is LQKENI. The CDR3 nucleotides are TGTGCCAGCTCACTAGAGATTGACAGCTATGGCTACACCTTC. Translation gives CASSLEIDSYGYTF.

The V call is TRBV2, the J call TRBJ2-3, with D uncertain. CDR3 size: 16 residues. CDR1 SNHLY and CDR2 FYNNEI come from the germline V gene. V dropped 2 bases and J dropped 0 bases, with 12 bases sitting between them. The CDR3: CASSELISVSTDTQYF. DNA of the CDR3: TGTGCCAGCAGTGAACTTATATCGGTTAGCACAGATACGCAGTATTTT.

The chain recombines TRBV9 with TRBJ2-3, with 9 nucleotides matching TRBD2. Germline loops: CDR1 SGDLS, CDR2 YYNGEE. The CDR3 has 14 amino acids. V lost 1 base, J lost 6 bases, and 3 bases stayed unmatched. The CDR3 sequence: CASSVTSGRDTQYF. The CDR3 DNA follows: TGTGCCAGCAGCGTAACGAGCGGGAGGGATACGCAGTATTTT. Variable domain in full (rest from reference TRBV9 and TRBJ2-3): DSGVTQTPKHLITATGQRVTLRCSPRSGDLSVYWYQQSLDQGLQFLIQYYNGEERAKGNILERFSAQQFPDLHSELNLSSLELGDSALYFCASSVTSGRDTQYFGPGTRLTVL.

The chain carries TRBV6-5 and TRBJ1-3, with 7 bases fitting TRBD1. Germline V gene data show CDR1 as MNHEY and CDR2 as SVGAGI. The CDR3 spans 14 residues. J lost 7 bases, V lost 6 bases, and 9 bases had no gene match. The CDR3 loop reads CASRGDPRGNTIYF. The CDR3 DNA sequence: TGTGCCAGCAGGGGGGACCCCAGGGGGAACACCATATATTTT.

The rearrangement uses TRBV7-3 and TRBJ1-1; 8 bases are a match to TRBD1. Germline CDR1 is SGHTA and CDR2 is FQGTGA. The CDR3 spans 13 residues. Trimming at V came to 2 bases and at J to 5 bases, leaving 1 base not matched to a gene. CDR3 residues: CASSLDRGTEAFF. The CDR3, as DNA: TGTGCCAGCAGCTTAGACAGGGGTACTGAAGCTTTCTTT.

The CDR3 here is CASSLNGNPFNEQFF. CDR3 bases: TGTGCCAGCAGCTTAAACGGGAACCCCTTCAATGAGCAGTTCTTC. The chain joins TRBV7-2 to TRBJ2-1; perhaps TRBD2 as D (5 bases). Per the germline V gene, CDR1 is SGHTA and CDR2 is FQGNSA. There are 15 residues in the CDR3. V was pared by 2 bases and J by 6 bases, with 14 bases between.

V gene TRBV12-3 or TRBV12-4 combines with J gene TRBJ2-5, with TRBD1 as a possible D gene (6 bases). CDR3 length: 12 residues. The V and J ends lost 6 bases and 2 bases respectively, with 7 bases between them. The CDR3 coding sequence is TGTGCCAGCAGCAGGGGACAAGAGACCCAGTACTTC. Translation: CASSRGQETQYF.

The rearrangement uses TRBV28 and TRBJ2-1, with D uncertain. This CDR3 region has 14 residues. V was clipped by 3 bases and J by 3 bases, with 9 bases between them. CDR1 MDHEN and CDR2 SYDVKM come from the germline V gene. The CDR3, as DNA: TGTGCCAGCAGTTTTGGCGGAAACTACAATGAGCAGTTCTTC. Translating gives CASSFGGNYNEQFF.

The gene calls are TRBV21-1 and TRBJ2-4; the table's D call, TRBD1, was not checked against the DNA. TRBV21-1 is classified as a pseudogene. The CDR3 extends over 12 amino acids. The CDR3 nucleotides are TGTGCCAGCCGGGACACGAGAAACATTCAGTACTTC. Residues: CASRDTRNIQYF.

The chain links TRBV9 to TRBJ1-4; unclear D gene. The CDR3 loop spans 17 amino acids. The V end lost 4 bases, the J end lost 0 bases, and 16 bases lay between the germline ends. Germline V gene sequence: CDR1 SGDLS, CDR2 YYNGEE. In DNA, the CDR3 is TGTGCCAGCAGCAAAAGAGAGACCGAGTCAACTAATGAAAAACTGTTTTTT. It specifies CASSKRETESTNEKLFF.

The gene calls are TRBV4-2 and TRBJ2-7; 7 bases fit TRBD2. The CDR3 has 16 amino acids. Germline CDR1 LGHNA, CDR2 YNFKEQ. V gave up 1 base and J gave up 6 bases; unmatched junction bases: 12. The CDR3 is CASSQVDAGAGSEQYF. Written as DNA, the CDR3 is TGTGCCAGCAGCCAAGTGGACGCGGGAGCTGGTAGCGAGCAGTACTTC.

The V gene is TRBV15, the J gene TRBJ2-2; no clear D. V was clipped by 1 base and J by 1 base, with 7 bases between them. CDR1 LNHNV and CDR2 YYDKDF come from the germline V gene (reference sequence). The CDR3 runs to 15 residues. The CDR3 coding sequence is TGTGCCACCAGCAGAGGTCGGGTGAACACCGGGGAGCTGTTTTTT. Encoded protein: CATSRGRVNTGELFF. Full variable domain (rest looked up from reference TRBV15 and TRBJ2-2): DAMVIQNPRYQVTQFGKPVTLSCSQTLNHNVMYWYQQKSSQAPKLLFHYYDKDFNNEADTPDNFQSRRPNTSFCFLDIRSPGLGDTAMYLCATSRGRVNTGELFFGEGSRLTVL.

The CDR3, as DNA: TGTGCCACCTCGACAGGGAAAAACTATGGCTACACCTTC. Its protein is CATSTGKNYGYTF. The chain is built from TRBV19 and TRBJ1-2; 7 bases map to TRBD1. CDR1 is LNHDA and CDR2 is SQIVND in the germline V gene (reference sequence). The V segment lost 10 bases and the J segment 2 bases; nucleotides outside the gene matches: 7. The CDR3 spans 13 residues.

The gene calls are TRBV5-6 and TRBJ1-4, with D uncertain. The CDR3 length is 12 residues. V was clipped by 1 base and J by 7 bases, with 5 bases between them. Germline CDR1 SGHDT, CDR2 YYEEEE. CDR3 sequence reads: CASSLYSEKLFF. The CDR3 DNA reads as TGTGCCAGCAGCTTGTATAGTGAAAAACTGTTTTTT.